This TCR beta chain emerged from a study of control samples from healthy donors and cancer patients (dated by TCRdb to about 2020). Library prep was done by the immunoSEQ multiplex PCR assay. TCRdb took over this immuneACCESS table, retaining in-frame rearrangements with V and J assigned. Such tables are incomplete; in checked studies, under half of the missing clones stem from an unresolved V gene, and the remainder is unexplained. For this sample the table gives about 69,000 clones, of which around four fifths were detected only once. In total, the top ten clones hold approximately 2.8% of the sample. The CDR3 spans 18 residues, from the cysteine through the phenylalanine. The kept DNA is CDR3 alone, 54 bases in frame from the first base. CDR1 and CDR2 are drawn from the germline V gene: SGHTA, FQGNSA. Trimming takes 1 base off V and 0 bases off J; junction bases not matched to a gene: 6. As concerns this clone: Its antigen is currently not known. No per-base quality is available; no much larger clone lies one base away.

This chain is built from TRBV7-2 and TRBJ1-5; TRBD1 agrees with 10 junctional bases. The sequence came from a woman aged 45 to 65 with lung cancer. Sequenced material: PBMCs. The CDR3 has the sequence CASSLGTGGPHSNQPQHF. The base sequence is TGTGCCAGCAGCTTAGGGACAGGGGGACCACATAGCAATCAGCCCCAGCATTTT.